The clone carrying this T cell receptor beta chain was counted only a few times. Its antigen is not identified. This entry belongs to a study of T cells in Graves' hyperthyroidism and ophthalmopathy. As for the study in general: Peripheral blood was taken when the disease was first diagnosed, before any treatment began.

Researchers took RNA transcripts and amplified the TCR beta CDR3 regions from them. Primed by the HTBI set, a first-round RT-PCR was run on the TCR CDR3. TCRdb passed the multiplex PCR reads through MiXCR, listing each CDR3 protein once. The sample records around 690,000 distinct CDR3 sequences, approximately 15% being singletons. Diagnoses used clinical symptoms, serum thyroxine and TRAb, thyroid ultrasound and orbital computed tomography. PBMCs were sourced from approximately 10 ml fresh peripheral blood. Study results and caveats: Ophthalmopathy was separated from stable hyperthyroidism by a 13 V-J model.

This CDR3 has 14 amino acids. Deletions cut 4 bases from V and 3 bases from J, with 13 bases between. Germline V lookup: CDR1 SGHDN, CDR2 FVKESK. Sequenced input: blood. This sequence originates from a man aged 45 to 65 with Graves' hyperthyroidism. The V and J genes are TRBV14 and TRBJ2-7; a weak D match, TRBD1 (5 bases). The CDR3 reads CASSPLDRYYEQYF. The DNA for the CDR3 is TGTGCCAGCAGCCCCCTCGACAGATACTACGAGCAGTACTTC.